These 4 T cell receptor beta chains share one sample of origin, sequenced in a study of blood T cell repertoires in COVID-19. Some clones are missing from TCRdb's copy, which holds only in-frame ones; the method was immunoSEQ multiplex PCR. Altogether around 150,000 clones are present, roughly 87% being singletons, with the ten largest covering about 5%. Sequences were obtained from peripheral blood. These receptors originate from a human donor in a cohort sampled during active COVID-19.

CDR3 bases: TGTGCCAGCAGCCCGTGGACAGCGAACACTGAAGCTTTCTTT. This gives the protein CASSPWTANTEAFF. This chain links TRBV5-4 with TRBJ1-1; maybe TRBD1 (6 bases). Germline V gives CDR1 SGHNT, CDR2 YYREEE (reference sequence). Trimming took off 4 bases at V and 1 base at J, with 11 bases between the two ends. This CDR3 region has 14 residues.

The DNA for the CDR3 is TGTGCCAGCAGCTTGAGGGGTCAGGGGAGCACAGATACGCAGTATTTT. This encodes CASSLRGQGSTDTQYF. The rearrangement joins TRBV7-3 to TRBJ2-3, with a tentative D call TRBD1 (6 bases). The CDR3 sequence is 16 residues long. The germline gives CDR1 SGHTA, CDR2 FQGTGA. Trimming shortened V by 3 bases and J by 0 bases, and 13 bases separated the two germline ends.

CDR3 in DNA: TGTGCCAGCAGTTTACGACAATCAAAGACAGGGGGAAATTCACCCCTCCACTTT. This gives the protein CASSLRQSKTGGNSPLHF. This rearrangement joins TRBV28 to TRBJ1-6; 9 nucleotides match TRBD1. Germline trimming cut 2 bases from V and 7 bases from J; bases unmatched to any gene: 12. Germline CDR1 reads MDHEN; CDR2 reads SYDVKM. The CDR3 runs to 18 residues.

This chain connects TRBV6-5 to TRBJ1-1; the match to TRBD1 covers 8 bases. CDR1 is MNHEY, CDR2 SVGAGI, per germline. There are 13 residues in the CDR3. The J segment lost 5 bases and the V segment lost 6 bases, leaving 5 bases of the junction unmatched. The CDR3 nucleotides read TGTGCCAGCAGACAGGGGGTAGTTACTGAAGCTTTCTTT. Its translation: CASRQGVVTEAFF.